The entry that follows covers one T cell receptor beta chain sequence. This sample is drawn from a study of blood T cell repertoires in COVID-19. Study in general: Acute and convalescent COVID-19 specimens originated in the United States, Italy and Spain. T cells, B-cell-depleted T cells, or PBMCs provided the cDNA or gDNA that served as material.

Here immunoSEQ multiplex PCR was the method, and the copy in TCRdb shows in-frame clones only, minus some. Of about 270,000 clones listed, approximately 85% are singletons. V gave up 5 bases and J gave up 5 bases; unmatched junction bases: 11. From germline, CDR1 is MDHEN and CDR2 SYDVKM. This CDR3 is built from 15 residues. The TCR comes from a woman in her forties or fifties with acute COVID-19. Material for sequencing was PBMCs or T cells enriched from blood (not recorded which). The J gene is TRBJ1-2, the V gene TRBV28, with 7 bases fitting TRBD1. The CDR3 loop reads CASSPGDRVGYGYTF. The DNA for the CDR3 is TGTGCCAGCAGTCCCGGCGACAGGGTAGGGTATGGCTACACCTTC.